The TCR beta chain under discussion was sequenced for a study of T-cell reconstitution after alpha-beta-depleted transplantation in children (TCRdb year 2016). For context, the study as a whole: The study quantitatively tracked T-cell immune reconstitution after TCRalphabeta/CD19-depleted allogeneic hematopoietic cell transplantation in children using TCR repertoire profiling.

The germline V end is reduced by 0 bases and the J end by 3 bases; junction bases left unmatched: 7. The CDR3 runs 16 residues from the cysteine to the phenylalanine. The CDR3 DNA has 48 bases and is translated from base 1. As encoded in the germline V gene, CDR1 is SGHRS while CDR2 is YFSETQ. This clonotype has ten or more counts. Its antigen specificity is not known. Per-base quality was not reported, and no clone a single base away is much larger than it. Preparation of the library involved PCR. Sequencing relied on an Illumina HiSeq 2500. Molecular barcoding was employed in the preparation of TCR libraries, with unique molecular identifiers being used to normalize TCRbeta repertoire quantification. Clones were called with MiXCR by TCRdb after fastp trimmed the public reads at Q25, and only in-frame beta chains were retained. Here each entry gathers all rows of one CDR3 protein and keeps the most common genes and DNA. Recorded for this sample are 230,000 or so distinct CDR3 sequences; approximately 9.8% of them occurred a single time. Jointly, the top ten make up about 4.9% of the sample.

This TCR was recovered from a human donor who donated a stem cell graft to a child with SCID. The sequences come from PBMCs from the stem cell graft donor, collected from the stem cell graft. Here the chain combines TRBV5-1 and TRBJ2-7; the central 9 bases match TRBD1. Here the CDR3 is given as CASSLGLRTGVYEQYF. The DNA sequence follows: TGCGCCAGCAGCTTGGGTCTTAGGACAGGGGTCTACGAGCAGTACTTC.